This T cell receptor beta chain was sequenced during a study of T-cell reconstitution after alpha-beta-depleted transplantation in children. This clonotype was seen many times. Using unique molecular identifiers, the investigators prepared the TCRbeta library. TCRdb reprocessed the PCR reads via MiXCR and lists one record per CDR3 protein. The sample has around 400,000 distinct CDR3 sequences, about 20% seen once; the top ten hold over 3.5%. This specimen was PBMCs from the stem cell graft donor, taken from the stem cell graft. The sequence was collected from a human donor who donated a stem cell graft to a child with acute myeloid leukemia.

CDR3 sequence (DNA): TGCAGTGCTAGAGATGCGGGACTAGCGTCATACAATGAGCAGTTCTTC. It encodes CSARDAGLASYNEQFF. The J gene is TRBJ2-1, the V gene TRBV20-1, with 10 bases fitting TRBD2. The CDR3 length is 16 residues. V lost 0 bases to trimming and J lost 4 bases; unmatched junction nucleotides: 6. Germline V gene lookup returns CDR1 DFQATT and CDR2 SNEGSKA (reference sequence).